The clone carrying this T cell receptor (beta chain) has only a few counts. Its antigen is currently unknown. Attached unique molecular identifiers marked individual cDNA molecules. TCRdb called the 5' RACE reads again in MiXCR, with one record for every CDR3 protein. The sample contains tens of thousands of distinct CDR3 sequences, 6.6% of which appear only once. The CDR3 runs 17 residues. V was cut by 3 bases and J by 1 base, with 16 bases left in between. Germline CDR1 reads MNHNY; CDR2 reads SVGAGI (reference sequence). This record belongs to a study of early T cells in non-severe SARS-CoV-2 infection. At the level of the study: The study sequenced bulk RNA from unsorted whole blood, with chains unpaired. Findings and limits, study-wide: Private and CD4 specificities were missed by VDJdb matching, which favored anti-spike CD8 responses.

The chain couples TRBV6-6 to TRBJ1-5; D gene unclear. Here the sequenced sample was whole blood, taken at baseline. The clonotype originates from an adult who was a healthcare worker with PCR-confirmed SARS-CoV-2 infection or an uninfected control (not recorded which). CDR3 nucleotide sequence: TGTGCCAGCAGTTATCCCAGAGGTGGATCGAGCAATCAGCCCCAGCATTTT. This translates into CASSYPRGGSSNQPQHF.